Given below is one T cell receptor (beta chain) in context. The antigen remains undetermined. The CDR3 has 12 amino acids. Trimming removed 3 bases from V and 7 bases from J, with 7 bases in between. Germline CDR1 WSHSY, CDR2 SAAADI. People whose metastatic non-small-cell lung cancer was chemo-refractory got focal radiation along with CTLA-4 blockade by ipilimumab. This sample was taken from a study of radiotherapy plus CTLA-4 blockade in lung cancer. Study context: Among patients, approximately 17% showed objective responses, and around 30% had disease control. Findings and caveats of the study: Radiotherapy with ipilimumab was followed by blood expansion of tumor-derived clones. Strongest reported response predictors: early blood clone changes and post-radiation interferon-beta.

TCRdb's copy holds only in-frame clones and misses some; the assay was immunoSEQ multiplex PCR. The top ten hold 35% to 50% of the sample, which has 65,000 to 95,000 clones, 80% to 90% seen once. Specimen: peripheral blood, collected from a patient treated with radiotherapy plus ipilimumab. The J gene is TRBJ1-5, the V gene TRBV10-2, with D unclear. This sequence was found in a human donor with non-small cell lung cancer that progressed on radiotherapy plus ipilimumab. As DNA, the CDR3 is TGCGCCAGCAGTGATATAGGGCAGCCCCAGCATTTT. Its translation is CASSDIGQPQHF.